The 30 T cell receptor beta chains below all came from one sample that was sequenced in a study of cytomegalovirus exposure and HLA in healthy donors. Primers for the PCR totalled 60 Vbeta and 13 Jbeta. Generated by immunoSEQ multiplex PCR, the TCRdb table keeps only in-frame clones and is missing some. The repertoire shows 100,000 to 150,000 clones; the top ten hold 2.5% to 3%. The material sequenced was PBMCs. Source of these receptors: a man aged 30 to 39 in good health and CMV-seronegative.

This chain connects TRBV5-6 to TRBJ1-6; 7 nucleotides agree with TRBD1. Germline values: CDR1 SGHDT, CDR2 YYEEEE. CDR3 length equals 16 residues. J was trimmed by 4 bases and V by 4 bases; bases with no gene match: 8. CDR3 DNA sequence: TGTGCCAGCAGCGCTGGACAGGCAACTTATAATTCACCCCTCCACTTT. Residues: CASSAGQATYNSPLHF.

The chain links TRBV28 to TRBJ2-7, with a possible D match to TRBD2 (5 bases). Trimming left V 3 bases short and J 12 bases short, with 18 bases between. The CDR3 sequence is 13 residues long. CDR1 and CDR2 from the germline V gene are MDHEN and SYDVKM. Here the CDR3 reads CASSFVGGVEGYF. In DNA, the CDR3 is TGTGCCAGCAGTTTTGTAGGCGGAGTAGAGGGGTACTTC.

This sequence joins TRBV5-5 and TRBJ1-1; D possibly corresponds to TRBD1 (6 bases). Trimming cost V 5 bases and J 0 bases, with 20 bases left between them. The CDR3 consists of 17 residues. The germline V gene encodes CDR1 SGHKS and CDR2 YYEKEE (reference sequence). The CDR3 nucleotides read TGTGCCAGCAGTTTCCAAAGAGGCGGGGGCTTGAACACTGAAGCTTTCTTT. Its protein product is CASSFQRGGGLNTEAFF. Complete variable domain (other parts from reference TRBV5-5 and TRBJ1-1): DAGVTQSPTHLIKTRGQQVTLRCSPISGHKSVSWYQQVLGQGPQFIFQYYEKEERGRGNFPDRFSARQFPNYSSELNVNALLLGDSALYLCASSFQRGGGLNTEAFFGQGTRLTVV.

The chain couples TRBV4-1 to TRBJ2-5, with 8 nucleotides matching TRBD2. The DNA end is more similar to TRBJ2-7, so the J call may be wrong. The length of the CDR3 is 14 residues. CDR1 and CDR2 from the germline V gene are MGHRA and YSYEKL. The CDR3: CASSQAAGDDEQYF. The CDR3 DNA reads TGCGCCAGCAGCCAAGCAGCGGGAGACGACGAGCAGTACTTC.

This rearrangement joins TRBV5-6 to TRBJ1-6; 7 bases match TRBD1. With V trimmed by 2 bases and J by 7 bases, 3 bases remained unmatched. The CDR3 is 14 amino acids. In germline, CDR1 is SGHDT, CDR2 YYEEEE. The CDR3 is CASSLQGINSPLHF. The DNA of the CDR3 is TGTGCCAGCAGCTTACAGGGGATAAATTCACCCCTCCACTTT. Full variable domain (outside the CDR3, taken from reference TRBV5-6 and TRBJ1-6): DAGVTQSPTHLIKTRGQQVTLRCSPKSGHDTVSWYQQALGQGPQFIFQYYEEEERQRGNFPDRFSGHQFPNYSSELNVNALLLGDSALYLCASSLQGINSPLHFGNGTRLTVT.

The chain carries TRBV11-2 and TRBJ2-5; D perhaps matches TRBD1 (5 bases). CDR1 and CDR2 from the germline V gene are SGHAT and FQNNGV. Trimming shortened V by 1 base and J by 4 bases, and 10 bases separated the two germline ends. The CDR3 consists of 14 residues. CDR3 amino acids: CASSLVGRPETQYF. Written as DNA, the CDR3 is TGTGCCAGCAGCTTAGTGGGGCGACCAGAGACCCAGTACTTC.

CDR3 region: CASSETWDSGYTF. The CDR3 DNA reads TGTGCCAGCAGTGAGACCTGGGACTCTGGCTACACCTTC. The chain recombines TRBV6-1 with TRBJ1-2; D is perhaps TRBD1 (5 bases). Germline values: CDR1 MNHNS, CDR2 SASEGT. This CDR3 contains 13 residues. Trimming stripped 3 bases from V and 7 bases from J, with 12 bases between.

The chain uses TRBV28 and TRBJ1-5; 8 nucleotides agree with TRBD1. The germline gives CDR1 MDHEN, CDR2 SYDVKM. This CDR3 is 14 amino acids long. With 7 bases clipped from V and 7 bases from J, the junction kept 9 bases outside the gene matches. The CDR3 DNA sequence: TGTGCCAGCAACCCAGGGGGCCTGGGGCAGCCCCAGCATTTT. Amino acids: CASNPGGLGQPQHF.

V and J are TRBV11-1 and TRBJ2-3, with a tentative D call TRBD2 (5 bases). V gave up 4 bases and J gave up 1 base, with 15 bases separating them. Per germline, CDR1 SGHAT and CDR2 FQDESV (reference sequence). The CDR3 length is 16 residues. The CDR3 spells CASSSLPARGTDTQYF. CDR3 sequence (DNA): TGTGCCAGCAGCTCCCTACCGGCGCGGGGCACAGATACGCAGTATTTT.

The chain carries TRBV21-1 and TRBJ2-7; the table's TRBD2 call for D was not verified on the DNA. TRBV21-1 is termed a pseudogene. This CDR3 has 17 residues. CDR3 coding DNA: TGTGCCAGCACCTCGCGGGAGAGCTCCCCCCCACTAGGGGAGCAGTACTTC. The encoded protein is CASTSRESSPPLGEQYF.

This chain connects TRBV27 to TRBJ2-1, with a tentative D call TRBD2 (5 bases). Germline CDR1 and CDR2: MNHEY and SMNVEV (reference sequence). The CDR3 length is 14 residues. Trimming stripped 3 bases from V and 4 bases from J, with 10 bases between. The CDR3 bases are TGTGCCAGCAGTTTTCTCCGGGAATACAATGAGCAGTTCTTC. This translates into CASSFLREYNEQFF.

This chain connects TRBV2 to TRBJ2-5; 13 nucleotides line up with TRBD2. The V gene's germline CDR1 is SNHLY and CDR2 FYNNEI. The CDR3 has 18 residues. V gave up 8 bases and J gave up 4 bases; unmatched junction bases: 16. CDR3 amino acids: CASAGGPGLAGMGETQYF. CDR3 nucleotide sequence: TGTGCCAGCGCCGGGGGACCGGGACTAGCGGGGATGGGAGAGACCCAGTACTTC.

The rearrangement joins TRBV11-1 to TRBJ2-3, with 13 nucleotides matching TRBD2. V shed 5 bases and J 3 bases; nucleotides not matched to a gene: 5. This CDR3 has 16 amino acids. Germline V gives CDR1 SGHAT, CDR2 FQDESV (reference sequence). The CDR3 spells CASSPRTSGRTDTQYF. CDR3 in DNA: TGTGCCAGCAGCCCCCGGACTAGCGGGAGAACAGATACGCAGTATTTT.

J is TRBJ1-4 and V is TRBV27; the D gene is possibly TRBD1 (6 bases). This CDR3 contains 14 residues. V was shortened by 3 bases and J by 11 bases, with 16 bases between the two germline ends. CDR1 is MNHEY and CDR2 is SMNVEV in the germline V gene (reference sequence). DNA of the CDR3: TGTGCCAGCAGTTTTACAGGGTCGCCCGGGAAACTGTTTTTT. The encoded protein is CASSFTGSPGKLFF.

The chain recombines TRBV6-6 with TRBJ2-3; 14 nucleotides match TRBD2. V lost 6 bases to trimming and J lost 4 bases; unmatched junction nucleotides: 3. This CDR3 contains 15 residues. Germline V gene data show CDR1 as MNHNY and CDR2 as SVGAGI (reference sequence). The DNA for the CDR3 is TGTGCCAGCAGCCGACTAGCGGGAGGGTCAGATACGCAGTATTTT. It translates to CASSRLAGGSDTQYF.

The chain couples TRBV20-1 to TRBJ1-1; D is possibly TRBD1 (5 bases). CDR3 length equals 11 residues. Germline values: CDR1 DFQATT, CDR2 SNEGSKA (reference sequence). Trimming stripped 7 bases from V and 1 base from J, with 7 bases between. The CDR3 bases are TGCAGTGGGGGCAGGAACACTGAAGCTTTCTTT. Encoded protein: CSGGRNTEAFF.

CDR3 loop: CAWSPADGSSYEQYF. CDR3 DNA: TGTGCCTGGAGTCCCGCGGATGGGAGCTCCTACGAGCAGTACTTC. V is TRBV30 and J is TRBJ2-7, with TRBD2 as a possible D gene (5 bases). Germline V CDR1 and CDR2: GTSNPN, SVGIG (reference sequence). V was pared by 2 bases and J by 0 bases, with 14 bases between. The CDR3 spans 15 residues.

The chain employs TRBV5-3 and TRBJ1-6; 9 nucleotides line up with TRBD1. TRBV5-3 is an ORF; its function is uncertain. V shed 0 bases, J shed 8 bases, and the junction held 3 bases outside the gene matches. This CDR3 comprises 15 residues. The CDR3 reads CARSLGQGVYSPLHF. CDR3 DNA sequence: TGTGCCAGAAGCTTGGGACAGGGGGTTTATTCACCCCTCCACTTT.

The V call is TRBV5-4, the J call TRBJ2-5; possible D gene TRBD1, 5 bases. The J call may be incorrect, as the DNA end agrees better with TRBJ2-7. This CDR3 comprises 15 residues. Germline V gene lookup returns CDR1 SGHNT and CDR2 YYREEE (reference sequence). This CDR3 is CASSLGQGTIYEQYF. As DNA, the CDR3 is TGTGCCAGCAGCTTAGGGCAGGGAACTATCTACGAGCAGTACTTC.

The chain links TRBV5-4 to TRBJ2-1, with D possibly being TRBD2 (7 bases). Trimming took off 4 bases at V and 8 bases at J, with 22 bases between the two ends. Germline CDR1 SGHNT, CDR2 YYREEE (reference sequence). The CDR3 totals 16 residues. The CDR3 DNA reads as TGTGCCAGCAGCCCCTGGGGGGCGGGAGAGAATGATGAGCAGTTCTTC. This translates into CASSPWGAGENDEQFF.

The chain employs TRBV6-1 and TRBJ2-1, with 10 bases matching TRBD1. Per the germline V gene, CDR1 is MNHNS and CDR2 is SASEGT. The CDR3 covers 17 residues. Losses at the gene ends were 0 bases for V and 3 bases for J; bases not matched to a gene: 5. The CDR3 coding sequence is TGTGCCAGCAGTGAAGCCGTGGGACAGGGGTACTACAATGAGCAGTTCTTC. Translated: CASSEAVGQGYYNEQFF.

The J gene is TRBJ1-5, the V gene TRBV28; TRBD1 matches at 7 bases. The CDR3 extends over 12 amino acids. J was trimmed by 7 bases and V by 7 bases; bases with no gene match: 4. Germline V gene lookup returns CDR1 MDHEN and CDR2 SYDVKM. The CDR3 loop reads CASNTGEQPQHF. Here the CDR3 DNA reads TGTGCCAGCAACACAGGGGAACAGCCCCAGCATTTT.

The chain carries TRBV11-2 and TRBJ1-1; D is undetermined. The V and J ends lost 1 base and 5 bases respectively, with 8 bases between them. The CDR3 loop spans 13 amino acids. Germline V lookup: CDR1 SGHAT, CDR2 FQNNGV. The CDR3 DNA is TGTGCCAGCAGCTTAGGGGCAGGAACTGAAGCTTTCTTT. Translation gives CASSLGAGTEAFF.

The chain uses TRBV15 and TRBJ2-1; TRBD2 agrees at 10 bases. Looked up from germline, CDR1 is LNHNV and CDR2 is YYDKDF (reference sequence). After removal of 0 bases from V and 6 bases from J, the junction contained 5 bases not matched to a gene. CDR3 length equals 16 residues. The DNA for the CDR3 is TGTGCCACCAGCAGAGATGAAGCGGGAGGGGGCAATGAGCAGTTCTTC. Its protein product is CATSRDEAGGGNEQFF.

The rearrangement links TRBV6-5 to TRBJ2-7, with 10 positions matching TRBD2. Germline V CDR1 and CDR2: MNHEY, SVGAGI. This CDR3 is built from 16 residues. V was pared by 0 bases and J by 3 bases, with 5 bases of the junction left unmatched. The CDR3 loop reads CASSYSGPSGSYEQYF. The CDR3 nucleotides read TGTGCCAGCAGTTACTCGGGTCCTAGCGGGAGCTACGAGCAGTACTTC.

This rearrangement joins TRBV30 to TRBJ1-1; TRBD1 is a possible D gene (5 bases). The CDR3 extends over 12 amino acids. CDR1 is GTSNPN, CDR2 SVGIG, per germline (reference sequence). Deletions cut 5 bases from V and 1 base from J, with 8 bases between. CDR3 sequence (DNA): TGTGCCTGGGGCAGGGAGAACACTGAAGCTTTCTTT. Amino acids: CAWGRENTEAFF.

The rearrangement uses TRBV5-6 and TRBJ2-7; 7 bases are shared with TRBD2. The CDR3 extends over 14 amino acids. V was clipped by 1 base and J by 3 bases; unmatched bases: 4. Looked up from germline, CDR1 is SGHDT and CDR2 is YYEEEE. As DNA, the CDR3 is TGTGCCAGCAGCTTGAGCGGGACCAACTACGAGCAGTACTTC. Encoded protein: CASSLSGTNYEQYF.

V and J are TRBV19 and TRBJ2-3; 8 nucleotides line up with TRBD1. The J segment lost 1 base and the V segment lost 7 bases, leaving 7 bases of the junction unmatched. CDR1 and CDR2 (germline): LNHDA, SQIVND (reference sequence). The CDR3 length is 15 residues. CDR3 bases: TGTGCCAGTAAGAAAACGGACAGGGGCACAGATACGCAGTATTTT. This encodes CASKKTDRGTDTQYF. The complete variable domain, with remaining parts taken from reference TRBV19 and TRBJ2-3, reads DGGITQSPKYLFRKEGQNVTLSCEQNLNHDAMYWYRQDPGQGLRLIYYSQIVNDFQKGDIAEGYSVSREKKESFPLTVTSAQKNPTAFYLCASKKTDRGTDTQYFGPGTRLTVL.

The rearrangement links TRBV9 to TRBJ2-1, with 8 bases fitting TRBD2. The germline CDR1 and CDR2 sequences are SGDLS and YYNGEE. The CDR3 is made up of 17 amino acids. V shed 0 bases, J shed 7 bases, and the junction held 12 bases outside the gene matches. The CDR3 DNA sequence: TGTGCCAGCAGCGTAGCACCCACGGGAGGGTCCTTGAATGAGCAGTTCTTC. Its protein is CASSVAPTGGSLNEQFF.

The rearrangement uses TRBV5-1 and TRBJ2-1, with D uncertain. This CDR3 spans 13 amino acids. V was cut by 0 bases and J by 8 bases, with 9 bases left in between. Germline V gene lookup returns CDR1 SGHRS and CDR2 YFSETQ. The CDR3 region has the DNA TGCGCCAGCAGCTTGGACTCCCTAGATGAGCAGTTCTTC. Its protein product is CASSLDSLDEQFF.